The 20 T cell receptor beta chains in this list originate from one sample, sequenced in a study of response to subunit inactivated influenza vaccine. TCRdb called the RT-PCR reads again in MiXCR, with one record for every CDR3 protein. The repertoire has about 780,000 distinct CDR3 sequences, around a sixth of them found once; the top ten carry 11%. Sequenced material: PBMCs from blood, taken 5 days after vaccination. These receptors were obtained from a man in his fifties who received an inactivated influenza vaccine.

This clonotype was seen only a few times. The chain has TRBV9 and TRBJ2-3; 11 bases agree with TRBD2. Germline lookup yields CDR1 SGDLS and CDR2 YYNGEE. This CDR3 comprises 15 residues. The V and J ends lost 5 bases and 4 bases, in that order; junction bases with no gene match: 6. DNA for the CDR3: TGTGCCAGCAGTAATAGCGGGAGGGCGGCAGATACGCAGTATTTT. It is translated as CASSNSGRAADTQYF.

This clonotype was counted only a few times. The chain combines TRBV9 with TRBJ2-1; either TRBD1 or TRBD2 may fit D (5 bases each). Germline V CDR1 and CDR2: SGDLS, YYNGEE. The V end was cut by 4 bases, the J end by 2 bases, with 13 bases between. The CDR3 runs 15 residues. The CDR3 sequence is CASSSSGTPYNEQFF. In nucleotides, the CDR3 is TGTGCCAGCAGCTCCTCCGGGACGCCCTACAATGAGCAGTTCTTC. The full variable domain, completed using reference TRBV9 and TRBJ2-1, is DSGVTQTPKHLITATGQRVTLRCSPRSGDLSVYWYQQSLDQGLQFLIQYYNGEERAKGNILERFSAQQFPDLHSELNLSSLELGDSALYFCASSSSGTPYNEQFFGPGTRLTVL.

The CDR3: CSAHLHDTQYF. In nucleotides, the CDR3 is TGCAGTGCTCACTTACATGATACGCAGTATTTT. J is TRBJ2-3 and V is TRBV20-1; no clear D gene. CDR1 DFQATT and CDR2 SNEGSKA come from the germline V gene (reference sequence). V lost 5 bases and J lost 6, with 9 bases in between. There are 11 residues in the CDR3.

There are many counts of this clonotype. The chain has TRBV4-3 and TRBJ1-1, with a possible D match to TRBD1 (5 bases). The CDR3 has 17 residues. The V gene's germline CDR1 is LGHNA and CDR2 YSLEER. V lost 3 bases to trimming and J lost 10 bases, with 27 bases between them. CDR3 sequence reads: CASSHGRTGTTHSRAFF. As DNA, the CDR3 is TGCGCCAGCAGCCATGGACGCACCGGGACTACCCATTCACGAGCTTTCTTT.

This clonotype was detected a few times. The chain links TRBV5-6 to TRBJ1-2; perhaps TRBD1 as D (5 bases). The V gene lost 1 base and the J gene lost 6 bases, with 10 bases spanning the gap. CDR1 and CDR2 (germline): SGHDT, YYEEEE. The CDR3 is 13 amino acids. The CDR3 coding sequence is TGTGCCAGCAGCTTGAGGGGCCCGGATGGCTACACCTTC. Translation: CASSLRGPDGYTF.

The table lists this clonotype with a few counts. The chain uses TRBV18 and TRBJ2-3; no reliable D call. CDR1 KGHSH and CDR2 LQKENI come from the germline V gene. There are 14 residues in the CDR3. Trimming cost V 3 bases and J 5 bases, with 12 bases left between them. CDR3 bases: TGTGCCAGCTCACCTGGTTTAACGGGAGATACGCAGTATTTT. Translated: CASSPGLTGDTQYF.

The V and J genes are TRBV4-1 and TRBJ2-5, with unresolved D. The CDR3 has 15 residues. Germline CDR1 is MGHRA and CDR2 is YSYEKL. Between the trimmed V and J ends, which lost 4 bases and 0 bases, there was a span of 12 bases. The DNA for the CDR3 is TGCGCCAGCAGCCTCTCCCGGACCTACCAAGAGACCCAGTACTTC. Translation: CASSLSRTYQETQYF.

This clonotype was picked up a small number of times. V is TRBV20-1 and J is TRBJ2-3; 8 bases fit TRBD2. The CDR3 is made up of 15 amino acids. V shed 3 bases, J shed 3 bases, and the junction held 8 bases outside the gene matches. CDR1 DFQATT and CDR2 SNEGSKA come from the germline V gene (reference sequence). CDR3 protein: CSASPAGGWTDTQYF. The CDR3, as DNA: TGCAGTGCTAGTCCTGCGGGGGGCTGGACAGATACGCAGTATTTT.

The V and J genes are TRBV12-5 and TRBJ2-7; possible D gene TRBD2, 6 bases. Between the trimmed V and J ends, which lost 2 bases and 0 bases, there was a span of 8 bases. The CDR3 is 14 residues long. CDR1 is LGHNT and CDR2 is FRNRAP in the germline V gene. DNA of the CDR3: TGTGCTAGTGGTTTGCGGGAGTTCTCCTACGAGCAGTACTTC. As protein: CASGLREFSYEQYF. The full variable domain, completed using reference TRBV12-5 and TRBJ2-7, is DARVTQTPRHKVTEMGQEVTMRCQPILGHNTVFWYRQTMMQGLELLAYFRNRAPLDDSGMPKDRFSAEMPDATLATLKIQPSEPRDSAVYFCASGLREFSYEQYFGPGTRLTVT.

For the CDR3, the DNA is TGTGCCAGCAGATTACTAGCGGGGTTTAGCACAGATACGCAGTATTTT. Encoded protein: CASRLLAGFSTDTQYF. This chain joins TRBV12-3 or TRBV12-4 and TRBJ2-3; 10 nucleotides match TRBD2. J gave up 0 bases and V 6 bases, and 6 bases lay outside the gene matches. The CDR3 runs to 16 residues.

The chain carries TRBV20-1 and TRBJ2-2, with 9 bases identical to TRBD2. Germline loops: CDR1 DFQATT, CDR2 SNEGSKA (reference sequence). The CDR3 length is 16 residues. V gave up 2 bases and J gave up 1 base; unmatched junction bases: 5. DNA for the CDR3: TGCAGTGCTAGACCGCTAGCGGGGAGGAACACCGGGGAGCTGTTTTTT. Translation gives CSARPLAGRNTGELFF.

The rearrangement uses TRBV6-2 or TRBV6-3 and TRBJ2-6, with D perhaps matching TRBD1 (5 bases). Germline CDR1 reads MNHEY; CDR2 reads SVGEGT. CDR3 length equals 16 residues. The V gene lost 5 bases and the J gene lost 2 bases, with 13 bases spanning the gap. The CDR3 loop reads CASSVGALAGANVLTF. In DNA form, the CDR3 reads TGTGCCAGCAGTGTAGGGGCCCTCGCTGGGGCCAACGTCCTGACTTTC.

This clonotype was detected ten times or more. The CDR3 DNA reads TGCGCCAGCAGCTATACAGCCCAAGAGACCCAGTACTTC. This encodes CASSYTAQETQYF. The chain joins TRBV5-1 to TRBJ2-5; D remains ambiguous. The CDR3 is made up of 13 amino acids. Germline V gene lookup returns CDR1 SGHRS and CDR2 YFSETQ. Trimming pared 3 bases from V and 1 base from J, leaving 7 bases between.

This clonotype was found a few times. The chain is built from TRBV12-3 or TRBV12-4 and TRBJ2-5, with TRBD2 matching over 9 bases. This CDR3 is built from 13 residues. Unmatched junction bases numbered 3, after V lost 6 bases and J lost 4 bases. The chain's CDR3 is CASRGLAGETQYF. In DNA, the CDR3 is TGTGCCAGCAGGGGACTAGCAGGAGAGACCCAGTACTTC.

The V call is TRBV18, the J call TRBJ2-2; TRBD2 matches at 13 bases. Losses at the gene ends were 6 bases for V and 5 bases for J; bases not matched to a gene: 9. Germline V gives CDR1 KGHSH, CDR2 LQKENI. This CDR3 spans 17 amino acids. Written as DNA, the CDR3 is TGTGCCAGCTCTCAAGACCCGGGACTAGCGGGGACCGGGGAGCTGTTTTTT. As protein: CASSQDPGLAGTGELFF. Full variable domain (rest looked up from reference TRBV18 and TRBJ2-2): NAGVMQNPRHLVRRRGQEARLRCSPMKGHSHVYWYRQLPEEGLKFMVYLQKENIIDESGMPKERFSAEFPKEGPSILRIQQVVRGDSAAYFCASSQDPGLAGTGELFFGEGSRLTVL.

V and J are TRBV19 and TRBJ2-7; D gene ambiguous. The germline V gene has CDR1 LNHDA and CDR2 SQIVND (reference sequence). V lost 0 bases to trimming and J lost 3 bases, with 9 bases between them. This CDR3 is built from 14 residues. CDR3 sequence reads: CASSIEAGFYEQYF. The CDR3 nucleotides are TGTGCCAGTAGTATAGAGGCAGGCTTCTACGAGCAGTACTTC. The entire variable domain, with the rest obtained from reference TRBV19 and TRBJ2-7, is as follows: DGGITQSPKYLFRKEGQNVTLSCEQNLNHDAMYWYRQDPGQGLRLIYYSQIVNDFQKGDIAEGYSVSREKKESFPLTVTSAQKNPTAFYLCASSIEAGFYEQYFGPGTRLTVT.

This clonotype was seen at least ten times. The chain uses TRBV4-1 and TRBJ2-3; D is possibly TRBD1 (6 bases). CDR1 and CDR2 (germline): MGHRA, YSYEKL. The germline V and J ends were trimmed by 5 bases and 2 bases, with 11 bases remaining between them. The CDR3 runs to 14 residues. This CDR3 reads CASSRDRYTDTQYF. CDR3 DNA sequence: TGCGCCAGCAGCAGAGACAGGTACACAGATACGCAGTATTTT.

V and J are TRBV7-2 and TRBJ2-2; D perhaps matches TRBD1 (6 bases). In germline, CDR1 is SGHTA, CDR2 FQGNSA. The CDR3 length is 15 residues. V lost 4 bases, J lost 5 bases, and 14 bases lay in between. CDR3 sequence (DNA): TGTGCCAGCAGCTCGTGGGCCACAGGGACCGGGGAGCTGTTTTTT. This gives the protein CASSSWATGTGELFF.

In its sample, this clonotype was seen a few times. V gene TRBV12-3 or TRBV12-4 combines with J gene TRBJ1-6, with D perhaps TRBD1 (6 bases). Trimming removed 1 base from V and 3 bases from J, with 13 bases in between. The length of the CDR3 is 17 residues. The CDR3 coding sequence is TGTGCCAGCAGTTTAGGGGACAAGCGCTTCTATAATTCACCCCTCCACTTT. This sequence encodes CASSLGDKRFYNSPLHF.

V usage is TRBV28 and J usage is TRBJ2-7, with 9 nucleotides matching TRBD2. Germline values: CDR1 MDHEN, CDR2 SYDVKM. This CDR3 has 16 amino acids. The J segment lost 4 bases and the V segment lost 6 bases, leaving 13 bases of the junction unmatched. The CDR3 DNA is TGTGCCAGCAGGCCAGGGTTAGCGGGAGCCGGGTACGAGCAGTACTTC. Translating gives CASRPGLAGAGYEQYF.